Described below is a single T cell receptor (beta chain) sequence and its context. The sample comes from a study of cytotoxic CD8 clonotypes in ibrutinib-treated CLL. The table came from immunoSEQ multiplex PCR; TCRdb's copy has only in-frame clones and leaves some out. Of around 150,000 clones in the sample, approximately 80% are singletons; the top ten hold over 2%. This CDR3 has 20 residues. J was trimmed by 3 bases and V by 1 base; bases with no gene match: 14. The germline V gene has CDR1 LGHNA and CDR2 YNFKEQ. This sample comprised PBMCs, obtained after 12 months of ibrutinib treatment. The receptor was isolated from a human donor with chronic lymphocytic leukemia. V usage is TRBV4-2 and J usage is TRBJ2-3; 12 bases line up with TRBD2. CDR3 residues: CASSQATSGGPGTLTDTQYF. The CDR3 DNA sequence: TGTGCCAGCAGCCAAGCCACTAGCGGGGGGCCTGGAACCCTAACAGATACGCAGTATTTT.